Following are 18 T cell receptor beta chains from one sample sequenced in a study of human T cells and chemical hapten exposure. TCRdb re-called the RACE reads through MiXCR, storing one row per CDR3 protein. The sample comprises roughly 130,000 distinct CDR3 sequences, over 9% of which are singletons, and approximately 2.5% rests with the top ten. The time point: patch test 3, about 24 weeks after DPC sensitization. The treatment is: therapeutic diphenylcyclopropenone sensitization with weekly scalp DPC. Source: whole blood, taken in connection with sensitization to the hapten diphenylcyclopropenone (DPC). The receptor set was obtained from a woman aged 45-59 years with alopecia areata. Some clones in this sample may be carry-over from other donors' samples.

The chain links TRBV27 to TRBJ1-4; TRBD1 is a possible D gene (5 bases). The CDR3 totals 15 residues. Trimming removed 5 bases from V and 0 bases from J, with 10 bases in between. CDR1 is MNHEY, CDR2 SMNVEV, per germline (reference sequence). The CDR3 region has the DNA TGTGCCAGCAGTCCTTCGACAGCAACTAATGAAAAACTGTTTTTT. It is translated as CASSPSTATNEKLFF.

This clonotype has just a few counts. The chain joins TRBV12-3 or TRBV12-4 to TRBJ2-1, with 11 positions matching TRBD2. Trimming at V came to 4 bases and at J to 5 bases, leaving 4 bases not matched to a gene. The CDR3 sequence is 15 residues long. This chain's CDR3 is CASSSPTSGDNEQFF. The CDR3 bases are TGTGCCAGCAGTTCCCCGACTAGCGGGGACAATGAGCAGTTCTTC.

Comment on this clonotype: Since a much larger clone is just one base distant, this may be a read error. The CDR3 DNA sequence: TGTGCCAGCAGCTCAGTAGGAGCGGCTAATGAAAAACTGTTTTTT. Translating it yields CASSSVGAANEKLFF. The chain couples TRBV7-8 to TRBJ1-4, with unresolved D. Trimming took off 4 bases at V and 3 bases at J, with 12 bases between the two ends. The CDR3 sequence is 15 residues long. Germline values: CDR1 SGHVS, CDR2 FQNEAQ.

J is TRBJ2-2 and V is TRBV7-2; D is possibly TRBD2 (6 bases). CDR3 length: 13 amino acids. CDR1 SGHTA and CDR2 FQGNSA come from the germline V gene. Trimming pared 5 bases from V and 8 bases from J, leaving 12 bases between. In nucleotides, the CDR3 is TGTGCCAGCAGCCGGGAGTTCTGGGGGGAGCTGTTTTTT. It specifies CASSREFWGELFF.

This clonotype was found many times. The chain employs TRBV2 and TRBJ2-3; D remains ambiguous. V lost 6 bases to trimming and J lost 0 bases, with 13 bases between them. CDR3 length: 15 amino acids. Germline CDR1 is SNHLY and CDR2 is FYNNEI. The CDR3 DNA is TGTGCCAGCAGCCGAAGGTCGGCTAGCACAGATACGCAGTATTTT. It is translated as CASSRRSASTDTQYF. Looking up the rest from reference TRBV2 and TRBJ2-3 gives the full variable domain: EPEVTQTPSHQVTQMGQEVILRCVPISNHLYFYWYRQILGQKVEFLVSFYNNEISEKSEIFDDQFSVERPDGSNFTLKIRSTKLEDSAMYFCASSRRSASTDTQYFGPGTRLTVL.

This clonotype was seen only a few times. CDR3 DNA: TGTGCCAGCAGCTCCAGGGGGGATACGCAGTATTTT. This gives the protein CASSSRGDTQYF. The chain uses TRBV12-3 or TRBV12-4 and TRBJ2-3, with 7 positions matching TRBD1. The CDR3 is 12 residues long. V shed 6 bases and J 6 bases; nucleotides not matched to a gene: 3.

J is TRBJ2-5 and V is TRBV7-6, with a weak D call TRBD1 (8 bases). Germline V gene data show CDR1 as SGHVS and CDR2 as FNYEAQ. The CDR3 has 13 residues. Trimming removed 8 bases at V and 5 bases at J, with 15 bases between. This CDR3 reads CASVQGGEETQYF. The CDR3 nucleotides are TGTGCCAGCGTACAGGGGGGGGAGGAGACCCAGTACTTC.

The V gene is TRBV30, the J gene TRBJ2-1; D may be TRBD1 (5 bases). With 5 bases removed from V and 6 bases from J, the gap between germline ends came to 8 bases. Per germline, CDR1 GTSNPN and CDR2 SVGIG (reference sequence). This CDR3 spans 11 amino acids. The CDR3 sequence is CAWGHANEQFF. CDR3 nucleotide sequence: TGTGCCTGGGGACATGCCAATGAGCAGTTCTTC. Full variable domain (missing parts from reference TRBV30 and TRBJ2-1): SQTIHQWPATLVQPVGSPLSLECTVEGTSNPNLYWYRQAAGRGLQLLFYSVGIGQISSEVPQNLSASRPQDRQFILSSKKLLLSDSGFYLCAWGHANEQFFGPGTRLTVL.

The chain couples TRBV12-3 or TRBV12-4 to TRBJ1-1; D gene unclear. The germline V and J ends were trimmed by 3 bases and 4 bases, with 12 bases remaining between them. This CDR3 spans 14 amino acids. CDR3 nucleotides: TGTGCCAGCAGTTTGGCGGCATCGGGCACTGAAGCTTTCTTT. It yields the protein CASSLAASGTEAFF.

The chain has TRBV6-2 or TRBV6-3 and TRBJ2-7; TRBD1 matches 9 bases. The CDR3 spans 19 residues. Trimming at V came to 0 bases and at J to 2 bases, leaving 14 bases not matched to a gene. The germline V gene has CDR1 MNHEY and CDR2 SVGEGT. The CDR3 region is CASSYSRDRVHTFPYEQYF. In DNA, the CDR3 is TGTGCCAGCAGTTACTCCCGGGACAGGGTCCACACCTTCCCCTACGAGCAGTACTTC.

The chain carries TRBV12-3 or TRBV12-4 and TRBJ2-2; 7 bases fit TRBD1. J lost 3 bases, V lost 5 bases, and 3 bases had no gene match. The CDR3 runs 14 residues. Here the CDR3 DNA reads TGTGCCAGCAGTCGACAGGGTGACACCGGGGAGCTGTTTTTT. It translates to CASSRQGDTGELFF.

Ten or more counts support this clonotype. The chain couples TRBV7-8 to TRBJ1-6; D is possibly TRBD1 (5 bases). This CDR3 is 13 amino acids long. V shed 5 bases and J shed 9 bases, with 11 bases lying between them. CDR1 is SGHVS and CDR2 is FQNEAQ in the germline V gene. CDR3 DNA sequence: TGTGCCAGCAGCCCTCTGGGGACTTCACCCCTCCACTTT. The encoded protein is CASSPLGTSPLHF.

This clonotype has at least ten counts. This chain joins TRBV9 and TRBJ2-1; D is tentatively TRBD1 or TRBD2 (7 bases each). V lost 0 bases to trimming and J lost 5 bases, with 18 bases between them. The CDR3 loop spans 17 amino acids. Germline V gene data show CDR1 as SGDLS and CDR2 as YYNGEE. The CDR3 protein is CASSVEGGGTTNNEQFF. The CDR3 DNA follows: TGTGCCAGCAGCGTAGAAGGGGGCGGGACTACCAACAATGAGCAGTTCTTC.

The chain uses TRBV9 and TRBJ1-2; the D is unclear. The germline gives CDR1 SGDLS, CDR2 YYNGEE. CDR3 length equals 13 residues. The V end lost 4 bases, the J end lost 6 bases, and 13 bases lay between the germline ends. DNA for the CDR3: TGTGCCAGCAGCCGAAACGTCCAAGATGGCTACACCTTC. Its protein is CASSRNVQDGYTF.

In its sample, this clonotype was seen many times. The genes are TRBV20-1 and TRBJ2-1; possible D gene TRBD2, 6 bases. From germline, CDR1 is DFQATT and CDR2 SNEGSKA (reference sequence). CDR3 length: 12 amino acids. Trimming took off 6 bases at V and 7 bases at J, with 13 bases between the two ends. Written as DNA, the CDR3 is TGCAGTGCACGGGAGTCCACGAATGAGCAGTTCTTC. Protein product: CSARESTNEQFF.

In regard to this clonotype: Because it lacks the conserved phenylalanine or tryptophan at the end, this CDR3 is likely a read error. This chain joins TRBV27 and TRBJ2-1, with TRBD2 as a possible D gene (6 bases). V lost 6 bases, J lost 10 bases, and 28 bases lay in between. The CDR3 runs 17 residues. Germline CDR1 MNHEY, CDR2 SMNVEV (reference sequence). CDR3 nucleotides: TGTGCCAGCAGACCGGGCGGTAGTAGCGGCGTTTGGCGGGAGCAGTTCATC. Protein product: CASRPGGSSGVWREQFI.

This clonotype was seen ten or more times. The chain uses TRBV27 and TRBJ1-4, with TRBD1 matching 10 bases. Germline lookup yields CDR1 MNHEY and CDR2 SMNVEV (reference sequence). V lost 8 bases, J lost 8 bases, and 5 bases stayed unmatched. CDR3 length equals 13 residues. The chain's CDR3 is CASGDRGLEKLFF. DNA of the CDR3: TGTGCCAGCGGGGACAGGGGTTTAGAAAAACTGTTTTTT.

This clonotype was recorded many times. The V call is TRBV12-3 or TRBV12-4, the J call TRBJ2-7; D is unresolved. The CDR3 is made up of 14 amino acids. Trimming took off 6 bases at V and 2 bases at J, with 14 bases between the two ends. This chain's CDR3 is CASSTGPAPYEQYF. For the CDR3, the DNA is TGTGCCAGCAGCACTGGACCGGCCCCCTACGAGCAGTACTTC.